The T cell receptor beta chain described here comes from a study of T cell responses to AZD1222 COVID-19 vaccine. The study's findings and limits: Donors skewed white British and female; clonal diversity was possibly underestimated.

Germline V gene lookup returns CDR1 SGHTA and CDR2 FQGTGA. The ends lost 5 bases at V and 8 bases at J; junction bases unmatched: 21. The CDR3 extends over 18 amino acids. The protocol was immunoSEQ multiplex PCR, while the TCRdb copy is restricted to in-frame clones and leaves out a portion. This sample has about 160,000 clones; 92% occur once, and the top ten carry roughly 4.5%. For this clone: What it binds is unknown.

The chain carries TRBV7-3 and TRBJ1-1, with TRBD1 identical over 9 bases. The clonotype originates from an adult in good health. The sequences come from peripheral blood, collected on day 0 of MenACWY control vaccination. CDR3 protein: CASSPHRRQGEPLHEAFF. The CDR3 DNA follows: TGTGCCAGCAGCCCCCACCGTCGACAGGGGGAACCCCTCCACGAAGCTTTCTTT.